This TCR beta chain was retrieved from a study of cytomegalovirus exposure and HLA in healthy donors. On the study more broadly: Out of 170 million or so T cells, an earlier analysis found fewer than 140 million unique TCR beta sequences in total. Of 398 genotyped donors, approximately 80% clustered with self-reported Caucasian donors. Whole-study results and caveats: The investigators catalogued some 150 TCR beta chains as cytomegalovirus-associated.

PCR primers comprised 60 Vbeta and 13 Jbeta primers. The method was immunoSEQ multiplex PCR; TCRdb's version includes in-frame clones alone and lacks a portion of them. The data contain 110,000 or so clones, 83% of them singletons. The CDR3 runs to 15 residues. The V gene end was trimmed by 2 bases and the J gene end by 3 bases; junction bases not matched to a gene: 5. The germline V gene encodes CDR1 MNHNS and CDR2 SASEGT. This clone showed up just once. The antigen is unknown. This TCR was recovered from a young man in good health and CMV-seronegative. The V call is TRBV6-1, the J call TRBJ2-7, with 9 bases matching TRBD1. Source material: PBMCs. This CDR3 is CASSERGDRDYEQYF. CDR3 DNA: TGTGCCAGCAGTGAAAGGGGGGACAGGGACTACGAGCAGTACTTC.